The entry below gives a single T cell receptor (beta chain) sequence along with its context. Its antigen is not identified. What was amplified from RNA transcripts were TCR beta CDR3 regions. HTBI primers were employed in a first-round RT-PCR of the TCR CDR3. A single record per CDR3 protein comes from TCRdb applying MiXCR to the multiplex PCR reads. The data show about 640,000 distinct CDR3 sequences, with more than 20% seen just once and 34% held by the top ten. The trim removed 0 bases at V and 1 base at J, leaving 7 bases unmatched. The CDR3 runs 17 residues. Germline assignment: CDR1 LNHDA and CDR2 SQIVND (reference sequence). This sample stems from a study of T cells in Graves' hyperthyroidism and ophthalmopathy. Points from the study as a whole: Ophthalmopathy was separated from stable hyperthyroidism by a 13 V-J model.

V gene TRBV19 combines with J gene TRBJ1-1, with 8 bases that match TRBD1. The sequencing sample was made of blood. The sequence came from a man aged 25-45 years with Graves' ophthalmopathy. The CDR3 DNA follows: TGTGCCAGTAGTATAGACACCGGACAGGGTGGGAACACTGAAGCTTTCTTT. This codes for CASSIDTGQGGNTEAFF.